This T cell receptor (beta chain) was observed in a study of shared clonotypes between healthy human individuals. Terminally differentiated effector memory CD45RA+ cells were excluded from the naive CD8 cells, which were CD45RO-negative and positively selected for CCR7. The data were produced by immunoSEQ multiplex PCR, yet TCRdb's version contains in-frame clones alone and is incomplete. Of around 2,000,000 clones listed, around 93% were seen once; the top ten hold about 1.5%. The V end was cut by 5 bases, the J end by 5 bases, with 22 bases between. The CDR3 runs to 16 residues. Per the germline V gene, CDR1 is SEHNR and CDR2 is FQNEAQ (reference sequence).

The source is a man aged 18 to 29 in good health. Some clones in this sample may be carry-over from other donors' samples. Sequencing used naive CD8+ T cells from PBMCs. The chain joins TRBV7-9 to TRBJ2-7, with D tentatively TRBD1 or TRBD2 (5 bases each). Here the CDR3 reads CASSPTRGRGPNEQYF. CDR3 DNA sequence: TGTGCCAGCAGCCCTACCCGGGGACGCGGCCCGAACGAGCAGTACTTC.